This TCR beta chain was sequenced in a study of blood T cell repertoires in COVID-19. Study-level background: The United States, Italy and Spain supplied acute and convalescent COVID-19 samples. In each case, the material was cDNA or gDNA derived from T cells, B-cell-depleted T cells, or PBMCs.

Trimming removed 5 bases from V and 6 bases from J; junction bases left unmatched: 9. The CDR3 is 15 residues long. The V gene's germline CDR1 is MDHEN and CDR2 SYDVKM. As originally analysed: Nucleated cell counts were estimated from reference gene primer amplification. Method: immunoSEQ multiplex PCR; TCRdb's copy keeps in-frame clones and lacks some. Clone size and V and J calls were adopted from that table, with D and trimming inferred from the DNA. This table holds about 110,000 clones, just over 70% found once. The genes are TRBV28 and TRBJ2-7, with 11 bases that match TRBD1. The sample taken for sequencing was peripheral blood. The sequence came from a woman aged 40 to 50 with acute or convalescent COVID-19. The DNA for the CDR3 is TGTGCCAGCAGTGCTGCTGGGACAGGGGGTGGCGAGCAGTACTTC. It codes for CASSAAGTGGGEQYF. Together with reference TRBV28 and TRBJ2-7, the CDR3 gives the full variable domain: DVKVTQSSRYLVKRTGEKVFLECVQDMDHENMFWYRQDPGLGLRLIYFSYDVKMKEKGDIPEGYSVSREKKERFSLILESASTNQTSMYLCASSAAGTGGGEQYFGPGTRLTVT.